This T cell receptor (beta chain) was sequenced during a study of cytomegalovirus exposure and HLA in healthy donors. Germline-derived CDR1 and CDR2 are SGHTS and YDEGEE. The CDR3 loop spans 11 amino acids. V was clipped by 7 bases and J by 8 bases, with 10 bases between them. The PCR made use of 60 Vbeta and 13 Jbeta primers. How the authors handled the data: Counted up in a later analysis, unique TCR beta chains came to roughly 80 million, with around 9.9 million shared. TCRdb's copy holds only in-frame clones and misses some; the assay was immunoSEQ multiplex PCR. The V and J calls and clone size come from that table; D and trimming were worked out from the DNA. Among under 200,000 clones listed, around nine tenths were seen once. Study-wide findings and caveats: Investigators reported some 150 TCR beta chains as tied to cytomegalovirus. Previously analyzed data showed that most TCR beta V segments were productive at a frequency of about 87% or about 30%. Later analysis reportedly placed an Asian-associated ancestry cluster below the roughly 670-donor mean in N-insertions.

As for this clone: What it binds is not known.

The sequence was obtained from a woman between 18 and 29 years old in good health and CMV-seronegative. The J gene is TRBJ2-4, the V gene TRBV5-8; D is undetermined. Sequenced sample: PBMCs. The CDR3 DNA is TGTGCCAGCTGCCTGCAGGACATTCAGTACTTC. Translated: CASCLQDIQYF.